Below, 5 T cell receptor beta chains from the same sample are listed, as sequenced in a study of blood T cell repertoires in COVID-19. The method was immunoSEQ multiplex PCR; TCRdb's version includes in-frame clones alone and lacks a portion of them. Altogether some 200,000 clones are present, 65% to 90% being singletons, with the ten largest covering 8% to 9%. The sequencing sample was made of PBMCs or T cells enriched from blood (not recorded which). These receptors were taken from a woman between 50 and 59 years old with acute COVID-19.

CDR3 sequence (DNA): TGTGCCAGCAGCTCGGGACTAGTGAGCACAGATACGCAGTATTTT. This sequence encodes CASSSGLVSTDTQYF. The chain employs TRBV7-3 and TRBJ2-3; 8 bases line up with TRBD2. This CDR3 has 15 residues. J was trimmed by 0 bases and V by 4 bases; bases with no gene match: 3. Germline V gives CDR1 SGHTA, CDR2 FQGTGA.

The table lists this clone with a count of one. J is TRBJ2-2 and V is TRBV25-1; no definite D call. There are 13 residues in the CDR3. Germline V CDR1 and CDR2: MGHDK, SYGVNS. Between the trimmed V and J ends, which lost 4 bases and 2 bases, there was a span of 5 bases. The CDR3 DNA reads as TGTGCCAGCAGTGGAACAAACACCGGGGAGCTGTTTTTT. Its protein is CASSGTNTGELFF.

The rearrangement uses TRBV15 and TRBJ1-3; the match to TRBD1 covers 9 bases. Losses at the gene ends were 2 bases for V and 3 bases for J; bases not matched to a gene: 2. Germline CDR1 is LNHNV and CDR2 is YYDKDF (reference sequence). The CDR3 is made up of 15 amino acids. DNA for the CDR3: TGTGCCACCAGCAGACAGACAGGGGGTGGAAACACCATATATTTT. Residues: CATSRQTGGGNTIYF.

The rearrangement uses TRBV3-1 (or the pseudogene TRBV3-2) and TRBJ2-7; perhaps TRBD1 as D (5 bases). This CDR3 spans 20 amino acids. V was pared by 0 bases and J by 2 bases, with 26 bases between. Germline assignment: CDR1 LGHDT and CDR2 YNNKEL (reference sequence). As DNA, the CDR3 is TGTGCCAGCAGCCAAGAGATGCCAACGAATAGTCGGACAAAAACCTACGAGCAGTACTTC. Translation gives CASSQEMPTNSRTKTYEQYF.

The chain recombines TRBV4-1 with TRBJ1-5; no clear D gene. The CDR3 is 16 residues long. Trimming pared 2 bases from V and 7 bases from J, leaving 18 bases between. In germline, CDR1 is MGHRA, CDR2 YSYEKL. CDR3 sequence: CASSQTSLTKIQPQHF. CDR3 bases: TGCGCCAGCAGCCAAACCTCCCTGACAAAAATCCAGCCCCAGCATTTT.